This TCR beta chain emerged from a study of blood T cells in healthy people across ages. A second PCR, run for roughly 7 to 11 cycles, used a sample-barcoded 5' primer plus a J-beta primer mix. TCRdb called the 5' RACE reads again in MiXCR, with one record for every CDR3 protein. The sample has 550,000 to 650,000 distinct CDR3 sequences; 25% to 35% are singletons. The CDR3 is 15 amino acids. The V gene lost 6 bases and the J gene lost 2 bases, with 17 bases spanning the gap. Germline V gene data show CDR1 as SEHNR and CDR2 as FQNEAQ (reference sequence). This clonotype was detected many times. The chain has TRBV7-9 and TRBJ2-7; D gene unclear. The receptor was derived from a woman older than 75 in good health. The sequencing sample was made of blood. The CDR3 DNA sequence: TGTGCCAGCAGTCCTATGGGCTACCCTACCTACGAGCAGTACTTC. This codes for CASSPMGYPTYEQYF.